This section outlines one T cell receptor beta chain sequence together with its context. Donors were grouped by their self-reported clinical history. Germline CDR1 is MNHEY and CDR2 is SVGAGI. The CDR3 has 13 amino acids. V gave up 6 bases and J gave up 3 bases, with 11 bases separating them. This specimen belongs to a study of blood T cell repertoires in COVID-19. Study-level information: Samples taken during acute and convalescent COVID-19 were collected in the United States, Italy and Spain. T cells, B-cell-depleted T cells, or PBMCs provided the cDNA or gDNA that served as material.

Source study methods: From reference gene primer amplification, estimates of nucleated cell counts were derived. Only in-frame clones appear in the TCRdb table, and some are missing; sequencing was by immunoSEQ multiplex PCR. That table gives V, J and clone size, and the DNA gave D and trimming. The sample yields around 280,000 clones, around 90% seen once. V gene TRBV6-5 combines with J gene TRBJ1-2; D call uncertain. This TCR came from a woman aged 40 to 50 who had recovered from COVID-19. Material: PBMCs or T cells enriched from blood (not recorded which). CDR3 protein: CASRAGGDYGYTF. CDR3 DNA: TGTGCCAGCAGAGCAGGAGGCGACTATGGCTACACCTTC.